This record looks at one TCR beta chain sequence and its context. In the original processing: Amplified reference gene primers provided the basis for estimating nucleated cell counts. The protocol was immunoSEQ multiplex PCR, while the TCRdb copy is restricted to in-frame clones and leaves out a portion. V and J calls and clone size are as listed in that table; D and trimming were resolved from the DNA. Among roughly 190,000 clones listed, 70% to 85% were seen once. The source of the sample is a study of blood T cell repertoires in COVID-19. Looking at the study overall: The United States, Italy and Spain supplied acute and convalescent COVID-19 samples. PBMCs, B-cell-depleted T cells, or T cells provided the cDNA or gDNA that made up the material.

The sample was peripheral blood. The sequence was collected from a woman between 50 and 59 years old with acute or convalescent COVID-19.

This CDR3 reads CASSLPGLAGGKNTGELFF. The CDR3 nucleotides are TGTGCCAGCAGCTTACCGGGACTAGCGGGGGGGAAGAACACCGGGGAGCTGTTTTTT. The genes are TRBV11-3 and TRBJ2-2; 16 nucleotides align to TRBD2. This CDR3 has 19 residues. V shed 2 bases and J 1 base; nucleotides not matched to a gene: 4. From germline, CDR1 is SGHNT and CDR2 YENEEA.